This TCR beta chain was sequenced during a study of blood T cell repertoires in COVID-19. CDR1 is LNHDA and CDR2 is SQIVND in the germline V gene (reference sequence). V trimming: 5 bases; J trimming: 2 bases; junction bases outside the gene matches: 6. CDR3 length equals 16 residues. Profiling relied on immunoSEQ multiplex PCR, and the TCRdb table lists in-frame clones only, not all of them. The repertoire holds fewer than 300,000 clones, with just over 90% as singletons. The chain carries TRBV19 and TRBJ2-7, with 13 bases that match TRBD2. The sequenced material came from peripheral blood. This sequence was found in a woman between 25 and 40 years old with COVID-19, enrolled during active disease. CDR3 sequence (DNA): TGTGCCAGTAGTGCCGCCGGGACTAGCGGGACCTACGAGCAGTACTTC. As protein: CASSAAGTSGTYEQYF.